This entry concerns a single TCR beta chain. The sample comes from a study of blood T cell repertoires in COVID-19. Study-level background: Specimens from acute and convalescent COVID-19 originated in the United States, Italy and Spain. T cells, B-cell-depleted T cells, or PBMCs supplied cDNA or gDNA.

The V end was cut by 0 bases, the J end by 4 bases, with 13 bases between. The germline CDR1 and CDR2 sequences are KGHSH and LQKENI. The CDR3 runs to 16 residues. Profiled with immunoSEQ multiplex PCR; TCRdb holds only in-frame clones, not every one. This sample has 200,000 to 250,000 clones, with 75% to 90% found just once. The sequenced material came from peripheral blood. The source is a man aged 25 to 45 with COVID-19, enrolled during active disease. The rearrangement uses TRBV18 and TRBJ2-1; a possible D gene is TRBD1 (5 bases). CDR3 region: CASSPPFRAFYNEQFF. The CDR3 DNA follows: TGTGCCAGCTCACCACCGTTCAGGGCATTTTACAATGAGCAGTTCTTC.